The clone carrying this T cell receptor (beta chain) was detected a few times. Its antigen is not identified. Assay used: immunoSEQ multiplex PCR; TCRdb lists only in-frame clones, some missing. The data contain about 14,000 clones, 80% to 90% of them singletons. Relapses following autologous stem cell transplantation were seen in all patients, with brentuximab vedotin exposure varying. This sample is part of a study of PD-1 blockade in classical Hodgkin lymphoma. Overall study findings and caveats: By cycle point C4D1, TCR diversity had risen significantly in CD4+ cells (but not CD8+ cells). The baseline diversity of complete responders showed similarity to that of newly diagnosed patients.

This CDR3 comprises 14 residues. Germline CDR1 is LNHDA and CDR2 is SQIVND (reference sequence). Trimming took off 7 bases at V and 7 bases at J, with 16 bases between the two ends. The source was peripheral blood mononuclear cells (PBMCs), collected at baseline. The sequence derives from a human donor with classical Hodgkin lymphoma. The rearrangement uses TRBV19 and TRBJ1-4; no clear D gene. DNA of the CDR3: TGTGCCAGTACCTCCACTCTAGGGCGTGAAAAACTGTTTTTT. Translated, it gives CASTSTLGREKLFF.